The 17 T cell receptor beta chains below come from one sample, sequenced in a study of shared clonotypes between healthy human individuals. Sequencing was performed with immunoSEQ multiplex PCR; in TCRdb, only in-frame clones are kept and a portion is missing. The profile shows about 380,000 clones, about 96% of them singletons. Sequenced input: memory CD8+ T cells sorted from blood. The subset denotes: CD45RO+ cells pooled with CCR7-negative TemRA cells. The source is a man aged 25 to 40 in good health.

V gene TRBV5-1 combines with J gene TRBJ2-1; 10 bases align to TRBD2. Germline lookup yields CDR1 SGHRS and CDR2 YFSETQ. There are 14 residues in the CDR3. Unmatched junction bases numbered 5, after V lost 4 bases and J lost 7 bases. CDR3 protein: CASSAQREGNEQFF. The CDR3, as DNA: TGCGCCAGCAGCGCGCAGCGGGAGGGGAATGAGCAGTTCTTC.

V gene TRBV4-1 combines with J gene TRBJ2-2; TRBD2 might be the D (6 bases). The CDR3 length is 15 residues. Looked up from germline, CDR1 is MGHRA and CDR2 is YSYEKL. V lost 4 bases and J 3 bases, leaving 12 bases between the germline ends. The CDR3: CASSRVERDTGELFF. In DNA, the CDR3 is TGCGCCAGCAGCCGGGTGGAGCGGGACACCGGGGAGCTGTTTTTT.

This clone was recorded only once. This chain joins TRBV5-6 and TRBJ2-5; D is undetermined. Germline loops: CDR1 SGHDT, CDR2 YYEEEE. The V end was cut by 1 base, the J end by 6 bases, with 7 bases between. The CDR3 runs 12 residues. CDR3 sequence (DNA): TGTGCCAGCAGCTTGATAGGGCAGACCCAGTACTTC. Protein product: CASSLIGQTQYF.

The chain carries TRBV11-2 and TRBJ1-2; unclear D gene. Germline CDR1 SGHAT, CDR2 FQNNGV. The CDR3 runs to 14 residues. V was clipped by 3 bases and J by 3 bases, with 11 bases between them. CDR3 amino acids: CASSFRGPDYGYTF. The CDR3 region has the DNA TGTGCCAGCAGCTTTCGTGGGCCTGACTATGGCTACACCTTC.

The chain recombines TRBV5-4 with TRBJ2-3; 8 positions agree with TRBD1. With 1 base clipped from V and 6 bases from J, the junction kept 10 bases outside the gene matches. Germline V gene data show CDR1 as SGHNT and CDR2 as YYREEE (reference sequence). The CDR3 is 16 amino acids. The CDR3 loop reads CASSLMADREFDTQYF. The DNA for the CDR3 is TGTGCCAGCAGCTTGATGGCGGACAGGGAATTTGATACGCAGTATTTT.

The chain joins TRBV6-1 to TRBJ2-5; TRBD2 aligns across 12 bases. J was trimmed by 5 bases and V by 7 bases; bases with no gene match: 8. The CDR3 contains 15 residues. Germline loops: CDR1 MNHNS, CDR2 SASEGT. CDR3 loop: CASTRTSGNLETQYF. Written as DNA, the CDR3 is TGTGCCAGCACCCGGACTAGCGGGAACCTCGAGACCCAGTACTTC.

CDR3: CARQGADGYTF. CDR3 DNA sequence: TGTGCCAGGCAGGGGGCAGATGGCTACACCTTC. The chain uses TRBV25-1 and TRBJ1-2; TRBD1 matches at 8 bases. The CDR3 length is 11 residues. V trimming: 9 bases; J trimming: 6 bases; junction bases outside the gene matches: 3. The germline gives CDR1 MGHDK, CDR2 SYGVNS.

V gene TRBV4-2 combines with J gene TRBJ2-1; D is unclear. The ends were cut back, 1 base at V and 8 bases at J, with 15 bases in the middle. CDR1 is LGHNA, CDR2 YNFKEQ, per germline. This CDR3 is built from 15 residues. CDR3 bases: TGTGCCAGCAGCCAAGTCGAGACCTCGGCCGATGAGCAGTTCTTC. Its protein is CASSQVETSADEQFF.

The V call is TRBV5-1, the J call TRBJ1-1; maybe TRBD1 (5 bases). From germline, CDR1 is SGHRS and CDR2 YFSETQ. The V end lost 2 bases, the J end lost 0 bases, and 14 bases lay between the germline ends. The CDR3 covers 16 residues. This chain's CDR3 is CASSFRWGDMNTEAFF. The CDR3 DNA reads as TGCGCCAGCAGCTTTAGGTGGGGGGATATGAACACTGAAGCTTTCTTT. Looking up the rest from reference TRBV5-1 and TRBJ1-1 gives the full variable domain: KAGVTQTPRYLIKTRGQQVTLSCSPISGHRSVSWYQQTPGQGLQFLFEYFSETQRNKGNFPGRFSGRQFSNSRSEMNVSTLELGDSALYLCASSFRWGDMNTEAFFGQGTRLTVV.

The rearrangement links TRBV28 to TRBJ2-7; no definite D call. The germline gives CDR1 MDHEN, CDR2 SYDVKM. The CDR3 is made up of 13 amino acids. V dropped 0 bases and J dropped 0 bases, with 3 bases sitting between them. In nucleotides, the CDR3 is TGTGCCAGCAGTTTATGGGGCTCCTACGAGCAGTACTTC. Its translation: CASSLWGSYEQYF.

The chain recombines TRBV29-1 with TRBJ2-2; 13 positions match TRBD2. V lost 6 bases to trimming and J lost 4 bases; unmatched junction nucleotides: 2. Germline V gene data show CDR1 as SQVTM and CDR2 as ANQGSEA. CDR3 length equals 14 residues. The chain's CDR3 is CSVGTSGTTGELFF. In nucleotides, the CDR3 is TGCAGCGTAGGGACTAGCGGGACCACCGGGGAGCTGTTTTTT.

The chain employs TRBV29-1 and TRBJ2-5, with a tentative D call TRBD2 (6 bases). The CDR3 totals 12 residues. Looked up from germline, CDR1 is SQVTM and CDR2 is ANQGSEA. V was cut by 3 bases and J by 2 bases, with 7 bases left in between. The CDR3 coding sequence is TGCAGCGTTGAGGGGGGTCAAGAGACCCAGTACTTC. Its translation: CSVEGGQETQYF.

The rearrangement links TRBV15 to TRBJ2-1, with 9 bases matching TRBD2. The germline V gene has CDR1 LNHNV and CDR2 YYDKDF (reference sequence). V lost 1 base to trimming and J lost 4 bases; unmatched junction nucleotides: 2. The CDR3 has 15 residues. The CDR3 loop reads CATSRGLAEYNEQFF. CDR3 DNA sequence: TGTGCCACCAGCAGAGGACTAGCGGAATACAATGAGCAGTTCTTC.

This clone was found once. The chain is built from TRBV28 and TRBJ2-7; 10 bases agree with TRBD2. CDR3 length equals 18 residues. Trimming cost V 6 bases and J 6 bases; bases outside gene matches: 20. Germline lookup yields CDR1 MDHEN and CDR2 SYDVKM. CDR3 in amino acids: CASRPGNLAGVGVSEQYF. As DNA, the CDR3 is TGTGCCAGCAGACCAGGGAACCTAGCGGGAGTTGGGGTGAGCGAGCAGTACTTC.

The chain recombines TRBV6-5 with TRBJ2-7; the D is unclear. V lost 6 bases, J lost 3 bases, and 18 bases lay in between. Germline CDR1 and CDR2: MNHEY and SVGAGI. The CDR3 covers 15 residues. The CDR3 protein is CASSPRRERNYEQYF. CDR3 DNA: TGTGCCAGCAGCCCCAGAAGGGAAAGGAACTACGAGCAGTACTTC.

The chain combines TRBV5-4 with TRBJ1-2; 7 bases are shared with TRBD1. Trimming cost V 3 bases and J 7 bases; bases outside gene matches: 12. The CDR3 loop spans 15 amino acids. Germline values: CDR1 SGHNT, CDR2 YYREEE (reference sequence). The DNA for the CDR3 is TGTGCCAGCAGCTCTTGGGACAGTCCGTTGGGTGGCTACACCTTC. Translating it yields CASSSWDSPLGGYTF.

This chain joins TRBV18 and TRBJ2-5; D perhaps matches TRBD2 (5 bases). This CDR3 is built from 15 residues. The germline V and J ends were trimmed by 1 base and 3 bases, with 12 bases remaining between them. Germline-derived CDR1 and CDR2 are KGHSH and LQKENI. CDR3 nucleotides: TGTGCCAGCTCACCACTGATGCGGGTGGAAGAGACCCAGTACTTC. It codes for CASSPLMRVEETQYF.